One and the same sample provided the 17 T cell receptor beta chains below, sequenced in a study of shared clonotypes between healthy human individuals (TCRdb year 2020). Receptor amplification or capture employed the immunoSEQ multiplex PCR assay. TCRdb carries this immuneACCESS record with in-frame sequences only. Its versions omit some clonotypes, under half of them owing to an unresolved V gene in the studies checked, with the rest unexplained. The sample records over 700,000 clones, around 77% of which are singletons. The top ten clones comprise under 2% of the sample. Material: memory CD4+ T cells sorted from blood. This specimen's cell subset or site label, interpreted: CD45RA-negative fraction. The receptor source for this set is a woman aged 25 to 39 in good health.

The V gene is TRBV2, the J gene TRBJ2-2, with D tentatively TRBD1 (6 bases). Germline V gives CDR1 SNHLY, CDR2 FYNNEI. Trimming took 8 bases from V and 7 from J, leaving 8 bases between them. The CDR3 is 11 residues long. CDR3 nucleotides: TGTGCCAGCGGGGGCGTCGGGGAGCTGTTTTTT. As protein: CASGGVGELFF.

This clone appeared a few times. This rearrangement joins TRBV27 to TRBJ2-7, with 8 positions matching TRBD1. The CDR3 contains 15 residues. CDR1 MNHEY and CDR2 SMNVEV come from the germline V gene (reference sequence). The V segment lost 3 bases and the J segment 6 bases; nucleotides outside the gene matches: 10. The CDR3 bases are TGTGCCAGCAGTTTCGACAGGGGTTATCCTTCCGAGCAGTACTTC. Protein: CASSFDRGYPSEQYF.

This chain links TRBV27 with TRBJ1-2, with TRBD1 matching 10 bases. CDR1 MNHEY and CDR2 SMNVEV come from the germline V gene (reference sequence). J lost 4 bases, V lost 3 bases, and 20 bases had no gene match. This CDR3 is 20 amino acids long. CDR3 loop: CASSLRGQVYPGQGSYGYTF. In DNA form, the CDR3 reads TGTGCCAGCAGTTTGAGGGGCCAAGTTTATCCGGGACAGGGGAGCTATGGCTACACCTTC.

The chain uses TRBV9 and TRBJ2-1; no clear D. Germline lookup yields CDR1 SGDLS and CDR2 YYNGEE. Trimming stripped 4 bases from V and 6 bases from J, with 14 bases between. This CDR3 region has 14 residues. The CDR3 nucleotides read TGTGCCAGCAGCCCTCTCACTTCGGGCAATGAGCAGTTCTTC. Encoded protein: CASSPLTSGNEQFF.

This sequence joins TRBV15 and TRBJ1-1; D remains unclear. Germline V gene sequence: CDR1 LNHNV, CDR2 YYDKDF (reference sequence). The germline V and J ends were trimmed by 0 bases and 7 bases, with 9 bases remaining between them. This CDR3 has 13 amino acids. The CDR3 region has the DNA TGTGCCACCAGCAGAGATACGGCTATTGAAGCTTTCTTT. Encoded protein: CATSRDTAIEAFF.

This chain joins TRBV27 and TRBJ1-5; D is uncertain. CDR1 is MNHEY, CDR2 SMNVEV, per germline (reference sequence). This CDR3 has 15 residues. V lost 5 bases to trimming and J lost 0 bases, with 11 bases between them. CDR3 amino acids: CASSKGRNSNQPQHF. The CDR3 DNA is TGTGCCAGCAGTAAAGGACGGAATAGCAATCAGCCCCAGCATTTT.

The V call is TRBV7-6, the J call TRBJ2-2, with D possibly matching TRBD2 (7 bases). The CDR3 is made up of 14 amino acids. CDR1 SGHVS and CDR2 FNYEAQ come from the germline V gene. V shed 4 bases and J shed 3 bases, with 9 bases lying between them. The CDR3 DNA sequence: TGTGCCAGCAGCTGGGGGGGCGACACCGGGGAGCTGTTTTTT. Protein: CASSWGGDTGELFF. The complete variable domain, with remaining parts taken from reference TRBV7-6 and TRBJ2-2, reads GAGVSQSPRYKVTKRGQDVALRCDPISGHVSLYWYRQALGQGPEFLTYFNYEAQQDKSGLPNDRFSAERPEGSISTLTIQRTEQRDSAMYRCASSWGGDTGELFFGEGSRLTVL.

The chain combines TRBV6-5 with TRBJ2-7; perhaps TRBD1 as D (5 bases). V lost 0 bases and J 8 bases, leaving 11 bases between the germline ends. Germline CDR1 is MNHEY and CDR2 is SVGAGI. This CDR3 contains 13 residues. CDR3 sequence (DNA): TGTGCCAGCAGTTACTCCGACAGTTTACAGCAGTACTTC. Translation gives CASSYSDSLQQYF.

This chain connects TRBV7-2 to TRBJ2-7; 12 nucleotides align to TRBD2. Germline CDR1 reads SGHTA; CDR2 reads FQGNSA. V shed 2 bases, J shed 2 bases, and the junction held 7 bases outside the gene matches. The CDR3 sequence is 17 residues long. The CDR3 loop is CASSLLAGGFMAYEQYF. CDR3 nucleotide sequence: TGTGCCAGCAGCTTACTAGCGGGAGGGTTTATGGCCTACGAGCAGTACTTC.

The chain employs TRBV7-9 and TRBJ2-1, with a weak D call TRBD2 (7 bases). The V and J ends lost 0 bases and 9 bases respectively, with 12 bases between them. The germline gives CDR1 SEHNR, CDR2 FQNEAQ (reference sequence). The CDR3 contains 14 residues. DNA for the CDR3: TGTGCCAGCAGCTTAGCCCAGGGGAGGGGTGAGCAGTTCTTC. This codes for CASSLAQGRGEQFF.

The chain uses TRBV7-9 and TRBJ2-7; D ambiguous. The V and J ends lost 3 bases and 1 base respectively, with 13 bases between them. Germline V gives CDR1 SEHNR, CDR2 FQNEAQ (reference sequence). The CDR3 consists of 15 residues. CDR3 in DNA: TGTGCCAGCAGCTTGTCCACTGCTGCTTCCTACGAGCAGTACTTC. Translation: CASSLSTAASYEQYF. The complete variable domain, with remaining parts taken from reference TRBV7-9 and TRBJ2-7, reads DTGVSQNPRHKITKRGQNVTFRCDPISEHNRLYWYRQTLGQGPEFLTYFQNEAQLEKSRLLSDRFSAERPKGSFSTLEIQRTEQGDSAMYLCASSLSTAASYEQYFGPGTRLTVT.

The CDR3: CASTDRSSYNEQFF. Here the CDR3 DNA reads TGTGCCAGCACAGACAGAAGCTCCTACAATGAGCAGTTCTTC. The gene calls are TRBV7-2 and TRBJ2-1, with D tentatively TRBD1 (5 bases). Germline V gives CDR1 SGHTA, CDR2 FQGNSA. CDR3 length: 14 residues. V shed 7 bases and J shed 0 bases, with 10 bases lying between them.

V is TRBV15 and J is TRBJ1-4, with D tentatively TRBD1 (5 bases). This CDR3 has 17 residues. Between the trimmed V and J ends, which lost 0 bases and 10 bases, there was a span of 21 bases. The germline V gene has CDR1 LNHNV and CDR2 YYDKDF (reference sequence). The CDR3 bases are TGTGCCACCAGCAGAGATGGGCCCTGGGCAGGGAACGGAAAACTGTTTTTT. This encodes CATSRDGPWAGNGKLFF. Using reference TRBV15 and TRBJ1-4 for the parts outside the CDR3, the full variable domain is DAMVIQNPRYQVTQFGKPVTLSCSQTLNHNVMYWYQQKSSQAPKLLFHYYDKDFNNEADTPDNFQSRRPNTSFCFLDIRSPGLGDTAMYLCATSRDGPWAGNGKLFFGSGTQLSVL.

The V call is TRBV7-6, the J call TRBJ2-1, with D unresolved. The V and J ends lost 5 bases and 3 bases respectively, with 5 bases between them. The V gene's germline CDR1 is SGHVS and CDR2 FNYEAQ. The CDR3 totals 12 residues. CDR3 sequence (DNA): TGTGCCAGCAGCACTTACTACAATGAGCAGTTCTTC. This translates into CASSTYYNEQFF. The full variable domain, its missing parts supplied by reference TRBV7-6 and TRBJ2-1, is GAGVSQSPRYKVTKRGQDVALRCDPISGHVSLYWYRQALGQGPEFLTYFNYEAQQDKSGLPNDRFSAERPEGSISTLTIQRTEQRDSAMYRCASSTYYNEQFFGPGTRLTVL.

The DNA for the CDR3 is TGCGCCAGCAGCTCCGGGACCCAAGAGACCCAGTACTTC. It yields the protein CASSSGTQETQYF. This chain links TRBV5-1 with TRBJ2-5; D tentatively fits TRBD1 or TRBD2 (5 bases each). V was pared by 3 bases and J by 1 base, with 7 bases between. The germline V gene encodes CDR1 SGHRS and CDR2 YFSETQ. This CDR3 has 13 residues.

The chain's CDR3 is CASSTGGGGQETQYF. Here the CDR3 DNA reads TGCGCCAGCAGCACAGGAGGGGGAGGGCAAGAGACCCAGTACTTC. V is TRBV5-1 and J is TRBJ2-5; weak D call: TRBD2 (7 bases). Germline CDR1 SGHRS, CDR2 YFSETQ. V shed 4 bases and J shed 2 bases, with 15 bases lying between them. CDR3 length: 15 residues. Together with reference TRBV5-1 and TRBJ2-5, the CDR3 gives the full variable domain: KAGVTQTPRYLIKTRGQQVTLSCSPISGHRSVSWYQQTPGQGLQFLFEYFSETQRNKGNFPGRFSGRQFSNSRSEMNVSTLELGDSALYLCASSTGGGGQETQYFGPGTRLLVL.

This clone was found once. The V call is TRBV2, the J call TRBJ1-1; D remains unclear. V was pared by 6 bases and J by 7 bases, with 9 bases between. The CDR3 contains 11 residues. Germline CDR1 SNHLY, CDR2 FYNNEI. The CDR3 loop reads CASRLDGEAFF. CDR3 nucleotide sequence: TGTGCCAGCAGGTTGGACGGTGAAGCTTTCTTT.